This T cell receptor (beta chain) came from a study of beta chain features in type 1 diabetes. The CDR3 runs to 15 residues. In germline, CDR1 is SGHTA, CDR2 FQGTGA. V shed 5 bases, J shed 2 bases, and the junction held 7 bases outside the gene matches. General observations from the study: The study found fewer insertions and more deletions at VDJ junctions in type 1 diabetes patients.

The investigators reverse transcribed all of the isolated RNA, so they sequenced expressed TCRB transcripts. The method was immunoSEQ multiplex PCR; TCRdb's version includes in-frame clones alone and lacks a portion of them. The repertoire holds roughly 610,000 clones, with around 15% as singletons. There are a few counts of this clone. The antigen is not known. The clonotype originates from a young man in good health. The material sequenced was naive CD4+ T cells from blood. The rearrangement links TRBV7-3 to TRBJ2-7; 9 positions match TRBD1. The CDR3 spells CASSTGTGSTYEQYF. The CDR3 DNA follows: TGTGCCAGCAGCACCGGGACAGGGTCAACCTACGAGCAGTACTTC.